Sequencing of this T cell receptor beta chain was carried out in a study of blood T cell repertoires in COVID-19. The data were produced by immunoSEQ multiplex PCR, yet TCRdb's version contains in-frame clones alone and is incomplete. The table lists approximately 220,000 clones, 75% to 90% of them singletons, with 3.5% to 5.5% in the top ten. Trimming stripped 2 bases from V and 5 bases from J, with 9 bases between. CDR3 size: 12 residues. Germline V lookup: CDR1 GTSNPN, CDR2 SVGIG (reference sequence). The sequencing input was PBMCs or T cells enriched from blood (not recorded which). This clonotype was obtained from a woman aged 25-40 years who had been exposed to COVID-19. The chain joins TRBV30 to TRBJ1-2, with D unresolved. CDR3 DNA: TGTGCCTGGAGTTACGGAGCTTATGGCTACACCTTC. Amino acid sequence: CAWSYGAYGYTF.